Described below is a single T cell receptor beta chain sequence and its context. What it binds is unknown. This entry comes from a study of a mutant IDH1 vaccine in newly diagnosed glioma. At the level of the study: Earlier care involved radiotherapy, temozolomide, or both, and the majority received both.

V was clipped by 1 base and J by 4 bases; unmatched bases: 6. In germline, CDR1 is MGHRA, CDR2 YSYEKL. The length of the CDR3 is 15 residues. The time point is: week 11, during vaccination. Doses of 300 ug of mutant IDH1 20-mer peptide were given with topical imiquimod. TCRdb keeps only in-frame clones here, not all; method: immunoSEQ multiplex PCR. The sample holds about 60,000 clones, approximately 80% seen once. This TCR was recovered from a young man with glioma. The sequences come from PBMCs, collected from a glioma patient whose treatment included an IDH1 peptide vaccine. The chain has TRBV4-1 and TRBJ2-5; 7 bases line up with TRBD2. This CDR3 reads CASSQVGRARETQYF. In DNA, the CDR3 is TGCGCCAGCAGCCAAGTAGGGAGGGCCAGAGAGACCCAGTACTTC.